This T cell receptor beta chain came from a study of graft-versus-host responses after intestinal transplantation. Turning to the study itself: Multivisceral, liver-intestinal, or isolated intestinal grafts were transplanted into recipients. Every one of the recipients received anti-thymocyte globulin induction and afterwards took tacrolimus and steroids for about 3 years.

Findings and limits, study-wide: GvH clones surfaced in recipient marrow, some emerging earlier in ileum or blood.

Only in-frame clones appear in the TCRdb table, and some are missing; sequencing was by immunoSEQ multiplex PCR. The sample includes some 110,000 clones, 90% to 95% of them seen just once. CDR3 length: 21 residues. With respect to this clone: Its antigen remains unknown.

The sample was unstimulated CD8+ T cells sorted from spleen or lymph node cells, taken before transplant. The receptor's source is a human donor who was the organ donor for an intestinal transplant. The chain combines TRBV12-2 with TRBJ1-5; no DNA check was done on the table's D call, TRBD1. TRBV12-2 counts as a pseudogene. The CDR3 DNA reads TGTGCAAGTCGCTTAGCCCTCCCTAGGGGCAGGGAACCACTTAGCAATCAGCCCCAGCATTTT. Translation: CASRLALPRGREPLSNQPQHF.